These 23 T cell receptor beta chains came from one sample sequenced in a study of blood T cell repertoires in COVID-19. Generated by immunoSEQ multiplex PCR, the TCRdb table keeps only in-frame clones and is missing some. The sample shows roughly 150,000 clones, 75% to 85% of them seen only once. What was sequenced was PBMCs or T cells enriched from blood (not recorded which). Receptors originate from a woman aged 60-75 years who had recovered from COVID-19.

The V call is TRBV5-1, the J call TRBJ1-5; D may be TRBD1 (6 bases). V lost 0 bases to trimming and J lost 0 bases, with 10 bases between them. The CDR3 is made up of 16 amino acids. Germline-derived CDR1 and CDR2 are SGHRS and YFSETQ. The CDR3 sequence: CASSLEGQSSNQPQHF. The CDR3 coding sequence is TGCGCCAGCAGCTTGGAAGGACAGAGTAGCAATCAGCCCCAGCATTTT.

This chain links TRBV6-5 with TRBJ1-1; no definite D call. CDR1 and CDR2 (germline): MNHEY, SVGAGI. V lost 6 bases and J lost 6, with 17 bases in between. The CDR3 runs 14 residues. The CDR3 bases are TGTGCCAGCAGGCGGCTCGACTGGGTATCTGAAGCTTTCTTT. Translated, it gives CASRRLDWVSEAFF.

This chain links TRBV11-2 with TRBJ2-3, with D possibly TRBD1 on 6 matching bases. Trimming pared 2 bases from V and 5 bases from J, leaving 14 bases between. The germline V gene has CDR1 SGHAT and CDR2 FQNNGV. This CDR3 region has 15 residues. CDR3 sequence (DNA): TGTGCCAGCAGCTTATGGCCAGGGGTGGAAGATACGCAGTATTTT. It translates to CASSLWPGVEDTQYF.

The chain carries TRBV18 and TRBJ2-3, with D unclear. The CDR3 loop spans 15 amino acids. With 1 base removed from V and 0 bases from J, the gap between germline ends came to 8 bases. Germline CDR1 is KGHSH and CDR2 is LQKENI. The CDR3 DNA reads as TGTGCCAGCTCACCACGCGGCACCAGCACAGATACGCAGTATTTT. This codes for CASSPRGTSTDTQYF.

The V call is TRBV2, the J call TRBJ1-2; tentatively, D is TRBD1 (5 bases). This CDR3 region has 13 residues. V was cut by 8 bases and J by 8 bases, with 18 bases left in between. Germline V gene data show CDR1 as SNHLY and CDR2 as FYNNEI. In nucleotides, the CDR3 is TGTGCCAGCTTATTCAGGGAGGCAGGGGGCTACACCTTC. Translating gives CASLFREAGGYTF.

This clone was detected once. CDR3 nucleotide sequence: TGTGCCTGGAGCCGCGAGCGAGGGCAGCCCCAGCATTTT. Its translation: CAWSRERGQPQHF. The genes are TRBV30 and TRBJ1-5; D unresolved. Germline-derived CDR1 and CDR2 are GTSNPN and SVGIG (reference sequence). The ends were cut back, 3 bases at V and 7 bases at J, with 13 bases in the middle. The CDR3 runs to 13 residues.

The gene calls are TRBV10-2 and TRBJ2-7; D gene uncertain. Germline V lookup: CDR1 WSHSY, CDR2 SAAADI. CDR3 size: 12 residues. Trimming took 0 bases from V and 6 from J, leaving 6 bases between them. CDR3 region: CASSESPGEQYF. The DNA of the CDR3 is TGCGCCAGCAGTGAGTCTCCGGGCGAGCAGTACTTC.

V usage is TRBV2 and J usage is TRBJ2-6; 7 bases align to TRBD1. The CDR3 extends over 16 amino acids. From germline, CDR1 is SNHLY and CDR2 FYNNEI. V dropped 6 bases and J dropped 4; count of bases not matched to a gene: 9. The DNA of the CDR3 is TGTGCCAGCAGCGGAACAGGGGAATCAGGGGCCAACGTCCTGACTTTC. Translation: CASSGTGESGANVLTF.

This chain links TRBV19 with TRBJ1-3, with 7 bases matching TRBD1. The length of the CDR3 is 15 residues. Unmatched junction bases numbered 8, after V lost 5 bases and J lost 4 bases. In germline, CDR1 is LNHDA, CDR2 SQIVND (reference sequence). The CDR3 spells CASSPGTVLGNTIYF. The DNA of the CDR3 is TGTGCCAGTAGTCCCGGGACAGTTTTAGGAAACACCATATATTTT.

This clone was picked up a small number of times. The same CDR3 is also encoded by other DNA sequences in this sample. The genes are TRBV19 and TRBJ2-3; D ambiguous. Germline loops: CDR1 LNHDA, CDR2 SQIVND (reference sequence). V was cut by 1 base and J by 5 bases, with 4 bases left in between. CDR3 length: 12 residues. The CDR3, as DNA: TGTGCCAGTAGTATAGGAGGAGATACGCAGTATTTT. It encodes CASSIGGDTQYF. The variable domain in full, with the rest retrieved from reference TRBV19 and TRBJ2-3, is DGGITQSPKYLFRKEGQNVTLSCEQNLNHDAMYWYRQDPGQGLRLIYYSQIVNDFQKGDIAEGYSVSREKKESFPLTVTSAQKNPTAFYLCASSIGGDTQYFGPGTRLTVL.

The J gene is TRBJ1-1, the V gene TRBV20-1; D perhaps matches TRBD1 (6 bases). Looked up from germline, CDR1 is DFQATT and CDR2 is SNEGSKA (reference sequence). The germline V and J ends were trimmed by 3 bases and 1 base, with 15 bases remaining between them. The CDR3 runs 15 residues. The CDR3 is CSASRRGEKNTEAFF. As DNA, the CDR3 is TGCAGTGCTAGTCGCAGGGGAGAAAAGAACACTGAAGCTTTCTTT.

The chain uses TRBV18 and TRBJ2-3; D gene uncertain. The CDR3 covers 12 residues. V was pared by 4 bases and J by 4 bases, with 6 bases between. Germline CDR1 and CDR2: KGHSH and LQKENI. DNA for the CDR3: TGTGCCAGCTCACGAGTATCAGATACGCAGTATTTT. Protein product: CASSRVSDTQYF.

The chain links TRBV14 to TRBJ2-2; a possible D gene is TRBD1 (6 bases). V was cut by 0 bases and J by 1 base, with 12 bases left in between. The CDR3 loop spans 17 amino acids. CDR1 SGHDN and CDR2 FVKESK come from the germline V gene. CDR3 in amino acids: CASSQEYRVKNTGELFF. The CDR3 DNA reads as TGTGCCAGCAGCCAAGAGTACAGGGTTAAGAACACCGGGGAGCTGTTTTTT.

V and J are TRBV13 and TRBJ1-4; D gene uncertain. The CDR3 has 16 residues. CDR1 is PRHDT and CDR2 is FYEKMQ in the germline V gene (reference sequence). The V gene lost 0 bases and the J gene lost 8 bases, with 16 bases spanning the gap. The CDR3 spells CASSLGPGSFGEKLFF. CDR3 sequence (DNA): TGTGCCAGCAGCTTAGGGCCGGGTAGCTTTGGGGAAAAACTGTTTTTT.

The table lists this clone with a count of one. This sequence joins TRBV25-1 and TRBJ1-2, with a possible D match to TRBD1 (5 bases). This CDR3 has 12 amino acids. CDR1 and CDR2 (germline): MGHDK, SYGVNS. The germline V and J ends were trimmed by 3 bases and 8 bases, with 10 bases remaining between them. The CDR3 is CASSDGTTGYTF. The CDR3, as DNA: TGTGCCAGCAGTGACGGGACTACAGGCTACACCTTC.

V gene TRBV6-1 combines with J gene TRBJ2-3; D possibly corresponds to TRBD2 (5 bases). This CDR3 has 17 amino acids. V lost 3 bases and J 1 base, leaving 17 bases between the germline ends. Germline V gene data show CDR1 as MNHNS and CDR2 as SASEGT. The CDR3 protein is CASSEELEGGRTDTQYF. CDR3 nucleotide sequence: TGTGCCAGCAGTGAGGAACTAGAGGGCGGCCGCACAGATACGCAGTATTTT.

This chain links TRBV4-2 with TRBJ2-7; 8 bases line up with TRBD2. Germline V gene data show CDR1 as LGHNA and CDR2 as YNFKEQ. The length of the CDR3 is 17 residues. J gave up 6 bases and V 2 bases, and 15 bases lay outside the gene matches. DNA of the CDR3: TGTGCCAGCAGCCAATTAGGAAGGACTAGCCCTCTCTCCGAGCAGTACTTC. Its translation is CASSQLGRTSPLSEQYF.

This chain links TRBV6-6 with TRBJ2-7; tentatively, D is TRBD2 (5 bases). The V gene's germline CDR1 is MNHNY and CDR2 SVGAGI (reference sequence). This CDR3 is 13 amino acids long. Deletions cut 7 bases from V and 0 bases from J, with 10 bases between. The CDR3 is CASNGRDSYEQYF. CDR3 in DNA: TGTGCCAGCAACGGACGGGACTCCTACGAGCAGTACTTC.

The chain uses TRBV5-6 and TRBJ1-2; 8 bases align to TRBD1. Germline V gene data show CDR1 as SGHDT and CDR2 as YYEEEE. The CDR3 is 13 residues long. Unmatched junction bases numbered 6, after V lost 4 bases and J lost 7 bases. CDR3 protein: CASSADRGGGYTF. The CDR3 DNA reads TGTGCCAGCAGCGCCGACAGGGGAGGTGGCTACACCTTC.

The rearrangement uses TRBV7-8 and TRBJ1-5; no definite D call. V lost 1 base, J lost 7 bases, and 14 bases lay in between. CDR1 is SGHVS and CDR2 is FQNEAQ in the germline V gene. The CDR3 has 15 residues. CDR3 sequence reads: CASSLGGEAGQPQHF. The CDR3 DNA follows: TGTGCCAGCAGCTTAGGCGGGGAAGCCGGGCAGCCCCAGCATTTT. The whole variable domain, filled in from reference TRBV7-8 and TRBJ1-5, reads GAGVSQSPRYKVAKRGQDVALRCDPISGHVSLFWYQQALGQGPEFLTYFQNEAQLDKSGLPSDRFFAERPEGSVSTLKIQRTQQEDSAVYLCASSLGGEAGQPQHFGDGTRLSIL.

Here the CDR3 DNA reads TGTGCCAGCAGTGATTACAGGGAGGGGACCCAGTACTTC. Translated: CASSDYREGTQYF. The chain is built from TRBV25-1 and TRBJ2-5; TRBD2 might be the D (7 bases). The V gene's germline CDR1 is MGHDK and CDR2 SYGVNS. This CDR3 region has 13 residues. The V end lost 3 bases, the J end lost 7 bases, and 12 bases lay between the germline ends.

The chain carries TRBV20-1 and TRBJ1-2; possibly TRBD1 for D (6 bases). The germline gives CDR1 DFQATT, CDR2 SNEGSKA (reference sequence). CDR3 length: 11 amino acids. The CDR3, as DNA: TGCAAGGCAGGGGACCACTATGGCTACACCTTC. This sequence encodes CKAGDHYGYTF.

CDR3 amino acids: CATLTLGGEKLFF. Here the CDR3 DNA reads TGTGCCACCCTGACTCTGGGGGGTGAAAAACTGTTTTTT. The V gene is TRBV2, the J gene TRBJ1-4; tentatively, D is TRBD1 (5 bases). Germline V gene data show CDR1 as SNHLY and CDR2 as FYNNEI. CDR3 length equals 13 residues. V was clipped by 10 bases and J by 7 bases, with 16 bases between them.